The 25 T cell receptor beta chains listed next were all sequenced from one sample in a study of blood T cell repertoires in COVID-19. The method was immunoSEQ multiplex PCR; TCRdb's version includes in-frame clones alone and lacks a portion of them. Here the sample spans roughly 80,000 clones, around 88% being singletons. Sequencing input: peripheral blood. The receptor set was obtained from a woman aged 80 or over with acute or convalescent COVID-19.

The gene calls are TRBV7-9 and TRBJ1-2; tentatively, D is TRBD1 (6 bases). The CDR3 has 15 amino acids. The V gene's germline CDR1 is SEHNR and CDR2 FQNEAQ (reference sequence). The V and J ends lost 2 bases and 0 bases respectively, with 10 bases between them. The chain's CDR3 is CASSLSGTTNYGYTF. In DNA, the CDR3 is TGTGCCAGCAGCTTATCCGGGACAACTAACTATGGCTACACCTTC. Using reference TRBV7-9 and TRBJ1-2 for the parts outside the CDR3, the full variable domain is DTGVSQNPRHKITKRGQNVTFRCDPISEHNRLYWYRQTLGQGPEFLTYFQNEAQLEKSRLLSDRFSAERPKGSFSTLEIQRTEQGDSAMYLCASSLSGTTNYGYTFGSGTRLTVV.

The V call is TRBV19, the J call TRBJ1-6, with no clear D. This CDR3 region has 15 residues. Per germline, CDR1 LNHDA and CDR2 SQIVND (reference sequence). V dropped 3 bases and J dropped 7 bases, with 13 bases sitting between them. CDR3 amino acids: CASSMPRIINSPLHF. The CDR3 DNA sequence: TGTGCCAGTAGTATGCCGCGGATTATAAATTCACCCCTCCACTTT.

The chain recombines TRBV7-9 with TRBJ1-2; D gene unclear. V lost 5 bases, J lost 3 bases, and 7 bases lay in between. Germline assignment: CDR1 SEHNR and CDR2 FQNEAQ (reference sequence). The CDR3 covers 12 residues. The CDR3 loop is CASSPLDYGYTF. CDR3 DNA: TGTGCCAGCAGCCCACTGGACTATGGCTACACCTTC. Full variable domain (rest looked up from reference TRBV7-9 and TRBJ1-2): DTGVSQNPRHKITKRGQNVTFRCDPISEHNRLYWYRQTLGQGPEFLTYFQNEAQLEKSRLLSDRFSAERPKGSFSTLEIQRTEQGDSAMYLCASSPLDYGYTFGSGTRLTVV.

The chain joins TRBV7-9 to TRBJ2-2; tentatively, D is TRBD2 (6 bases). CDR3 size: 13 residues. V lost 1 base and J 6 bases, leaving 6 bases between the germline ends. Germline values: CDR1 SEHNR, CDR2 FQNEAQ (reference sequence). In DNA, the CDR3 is TGTGCCAGCAGCTTAGTAGCGGCCGGGGAGCTGTTTTTT. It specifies CASSLVAAGELFF. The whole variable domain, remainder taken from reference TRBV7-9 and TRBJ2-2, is DTGVSQNPRHKITKRGQNVTFRCDPISEHNRLYWYRQTLGQGPEFLTYFQNEAQLEKSRLLSDRFSAERPKGSFSTLEIQRTEQGDSAMYLCASSLVAAGELFFGEGSRLTVL.

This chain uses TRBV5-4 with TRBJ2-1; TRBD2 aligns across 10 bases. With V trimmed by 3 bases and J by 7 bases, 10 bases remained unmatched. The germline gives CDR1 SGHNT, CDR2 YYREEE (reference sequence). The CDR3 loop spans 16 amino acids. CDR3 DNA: TGTGCCAGCAGCTATCGTACCGGGACTAGCGAAAATGAGCAGTTCTTC. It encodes CASSYRTGTSENEQFF.

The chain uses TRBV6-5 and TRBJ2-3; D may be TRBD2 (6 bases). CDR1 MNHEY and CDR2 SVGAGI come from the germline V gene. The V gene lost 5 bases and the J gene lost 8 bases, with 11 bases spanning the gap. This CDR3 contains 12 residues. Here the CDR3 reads CASSPGVGTQYF. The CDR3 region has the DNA TGTGCCAGCAGTCCGGGGGTAGGTACGCAGTATTTT.

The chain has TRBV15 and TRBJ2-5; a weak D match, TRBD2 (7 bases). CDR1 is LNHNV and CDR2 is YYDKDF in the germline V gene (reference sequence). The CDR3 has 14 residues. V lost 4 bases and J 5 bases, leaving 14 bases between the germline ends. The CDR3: CATSTSGGPETQYF. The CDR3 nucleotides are TGTGCCACCAGCACCTCGGGGGGCCCCGAGACCCAGTACTTC.

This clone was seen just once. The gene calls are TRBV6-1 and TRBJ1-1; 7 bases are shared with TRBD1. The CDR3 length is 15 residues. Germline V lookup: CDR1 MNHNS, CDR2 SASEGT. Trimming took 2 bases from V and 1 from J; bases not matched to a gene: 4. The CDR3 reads CASSEQGTENTEAFF. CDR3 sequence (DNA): TGTGCCAGCAGTGAACAAGGGACAGAGAACACTGAAGCTTTCTTT.

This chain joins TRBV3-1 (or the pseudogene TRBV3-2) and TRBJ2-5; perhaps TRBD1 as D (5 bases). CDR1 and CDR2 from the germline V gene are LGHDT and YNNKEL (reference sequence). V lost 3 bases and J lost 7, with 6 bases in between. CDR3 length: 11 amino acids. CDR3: CASSHQGTQYF. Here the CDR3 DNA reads TGTGCCAGCAGCCACCAGGGGACCCAGTACTTC.

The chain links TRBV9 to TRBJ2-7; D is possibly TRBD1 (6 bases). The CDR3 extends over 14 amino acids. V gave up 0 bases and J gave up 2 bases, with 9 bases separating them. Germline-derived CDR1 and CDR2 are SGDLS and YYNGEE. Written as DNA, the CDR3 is TGTGCCAGCAGCGTAGAACAGGGTACCTACGAGCAGTACTTC. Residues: CASSVEQGTYEQYF.

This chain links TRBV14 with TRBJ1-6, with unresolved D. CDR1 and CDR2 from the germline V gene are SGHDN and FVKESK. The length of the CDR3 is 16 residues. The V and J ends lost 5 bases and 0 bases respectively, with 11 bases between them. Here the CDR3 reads CASSIGGSSYNSPLHF. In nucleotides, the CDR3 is TGTGCCAGCAGCATAGGCGGGAGCTCCTATAATTCACCCCTCCACTTT.

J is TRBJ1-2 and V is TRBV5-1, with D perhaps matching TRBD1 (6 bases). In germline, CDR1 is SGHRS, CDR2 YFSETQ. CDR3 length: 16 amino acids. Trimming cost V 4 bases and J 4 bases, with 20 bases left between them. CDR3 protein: CASSQGYARGTYGYTF. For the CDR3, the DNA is TGCGCCAGCAGCCAGGGGTACGCGAGGGGGACCTATGGCTACACCTTC. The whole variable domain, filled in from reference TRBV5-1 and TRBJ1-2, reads KAGVTQTPRYLIKTRGQQVTLSCSPISGHRSVSWYQQTPGQGLQFLFEYFSETQRNKGNFPGRFSGRQFSNSRSEMNVSTLELGDSALYLCASSQGYARGTYGYTFGSGTRLTVV.

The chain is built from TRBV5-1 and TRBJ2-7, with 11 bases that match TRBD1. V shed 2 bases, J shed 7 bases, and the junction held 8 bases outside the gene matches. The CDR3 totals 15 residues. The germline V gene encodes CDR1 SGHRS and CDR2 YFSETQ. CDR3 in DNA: TGCGCCAGCAGCTTAACAAGGACAGGGGGCGAGGAGCAGTACTTC. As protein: CASSLTRTGGEEQYF.

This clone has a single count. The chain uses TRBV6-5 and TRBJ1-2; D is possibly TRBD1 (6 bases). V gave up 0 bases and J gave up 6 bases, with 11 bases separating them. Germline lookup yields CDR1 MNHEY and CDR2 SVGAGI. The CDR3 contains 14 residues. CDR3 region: CASSYSTGFNGYTF. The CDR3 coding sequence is TGTGCCAGCAGTTACTCTACAGGGTTCAATGGCTACACCTTC.

CDR3 coding DNA: TGTGCCAGCAGCTTAGACCTCAGGGCAGATACGCAGTATTTT. Protein: CASSLDLRADTQYF. J is TRBJ2-3 and V is TRBV7-2; possibly TRBD1 for D (5 bases). Looked up from germline, CDR1 is SGHTA and CDR2 is FQGNSA. Trimming removed 1 base from V and 4 bases from J, with 9 bases in between. This CDR3 region has 14 residues. Full variable domain (remainder filled in from reference TRBV7-2 and TRBJ2-3): GAGVSQSPSNKVTEKGKDVELRCDPISGHTALYWYRQSLGQGLEFLIYFQGNSAPDKSGLPSDRFSAERTGGSVSTLTIQRTQQEDSAVYLCASSLDLRADTQYFGPGTRLTVL.

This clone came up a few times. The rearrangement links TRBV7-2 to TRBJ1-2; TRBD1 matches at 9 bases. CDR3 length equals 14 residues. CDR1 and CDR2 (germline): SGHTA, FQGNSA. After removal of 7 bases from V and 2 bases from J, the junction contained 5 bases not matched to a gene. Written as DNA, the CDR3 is TGTGCCAGCACCCAGGACAGGGGAAACTATGGCTACACCTTC. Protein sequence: CASTQDRGNYGYTF.

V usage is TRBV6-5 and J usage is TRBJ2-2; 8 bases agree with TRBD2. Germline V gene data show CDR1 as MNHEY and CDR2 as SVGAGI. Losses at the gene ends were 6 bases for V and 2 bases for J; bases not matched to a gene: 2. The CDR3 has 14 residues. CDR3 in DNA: TGTGCCAGCAGCTTAGCGGGAAACACCGGGGAGCTGTTTTTT. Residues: CASSLAGNTGELFF.

For the CDR3, the DNA is TGTGCCTGGATGTTGCTCTCCGGCGGGACCTTC. Translated, it gives CAWMLLSGGTF. The V gene is TRBV30, the J gene TRBJ1-2; no reliable D call. Germline CDR1 reads GTSNPN; CDR2 reads SVGIG (reference sequence). The CDR3 length is 11 residues. Trimming stripped 4 bases from V and 14 bases from J, with 17 bases between.

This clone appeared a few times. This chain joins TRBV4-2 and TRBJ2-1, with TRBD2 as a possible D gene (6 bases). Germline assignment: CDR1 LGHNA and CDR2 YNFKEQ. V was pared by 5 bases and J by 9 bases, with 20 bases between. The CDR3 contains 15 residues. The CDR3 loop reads CASSGRDAGRGEQFF. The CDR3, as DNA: TGTGCCAGCAGCGGTCGGGACGCGGGACGGGGTGAGCAGTTCTTC.

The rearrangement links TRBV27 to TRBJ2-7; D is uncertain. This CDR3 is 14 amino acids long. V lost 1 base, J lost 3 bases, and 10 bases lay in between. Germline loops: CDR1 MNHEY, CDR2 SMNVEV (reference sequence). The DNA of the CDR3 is TGTGCCAGCAGTTTATGGGCAGAAGACTACGAGCAGTACTTC. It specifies CASSLWAEDYEQYF.

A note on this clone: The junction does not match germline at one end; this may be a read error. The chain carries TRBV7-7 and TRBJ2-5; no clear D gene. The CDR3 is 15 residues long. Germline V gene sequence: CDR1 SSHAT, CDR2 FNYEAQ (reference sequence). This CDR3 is CASSLLAAEAETQYF. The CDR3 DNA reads TGTGCTAGCAGCTTACTTGCGGCCGAGGCAGAGACCCAGTACTTC.

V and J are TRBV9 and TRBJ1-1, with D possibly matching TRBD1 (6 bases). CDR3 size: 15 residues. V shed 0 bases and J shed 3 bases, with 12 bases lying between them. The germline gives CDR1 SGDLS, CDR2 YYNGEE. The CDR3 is CASSVAGGADTEAFF. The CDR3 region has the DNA TGTGCCAGCAGCGTAGCTGGGGGCGCGGACACTGAAGCTTTCTTT.

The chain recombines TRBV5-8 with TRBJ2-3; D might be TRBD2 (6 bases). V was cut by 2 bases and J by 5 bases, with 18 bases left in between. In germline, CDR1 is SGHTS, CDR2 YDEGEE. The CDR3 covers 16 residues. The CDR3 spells CASSFLFTGEIDTQYF. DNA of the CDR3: TGTGCCAGCAGCTTTTTGTTTACGGGAGAGATAGATACGCAGTATTTT.

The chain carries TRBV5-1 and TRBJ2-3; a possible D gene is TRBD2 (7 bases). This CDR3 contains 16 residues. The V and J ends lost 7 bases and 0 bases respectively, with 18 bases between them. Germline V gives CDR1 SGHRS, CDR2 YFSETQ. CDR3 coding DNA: TGCGCCAGCCGTCCCTTGGGGGGGCGTAGCACAGATACGCAGTATTTT. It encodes CASRPLGGRSTDTQYF.

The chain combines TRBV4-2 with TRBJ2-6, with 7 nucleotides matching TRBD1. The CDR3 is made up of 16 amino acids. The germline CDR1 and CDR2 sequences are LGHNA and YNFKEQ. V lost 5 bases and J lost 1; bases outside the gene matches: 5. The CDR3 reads CASSTQQGSGANVLTF. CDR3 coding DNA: TGTGCCAGCAGCACACAACAGGGGTCTGGGGCCAACGTCCTGACTTTC.